The rows below give T cell receptor beta chains drawn from one sample of a study of patients and donors after allogeneic stem cell transplantation. In TCRdb, the RT-PCR reads were re-called with MiXCR into one record per CDR3 protein. The table has about 160,000 distinct CDR3 sequences, approximately 37% seen once; the top ten hold roughly 50%. Material: blood, either unsorted or a sorted T cell fraction (not recorded which). The origin of the receptors is a human donor who was either an allogeneic HSCT recipient or a stem cell or donor lymphocyte infusion donor (not recorded which). It is not recorded whose cells these are; they may come from a transplant donor. Both conserved end residues are part of each CDR3. The D gene is left open where the match is weak.

D	V	J	CDR3
TRBD1	TRBV12-3/TRBV12-4	TRBJ1-1	CASGETGTGTEAFF
NA	TRBV12-3/TRBV12-4	TRBJ1-1	CASRPTVQNTEAFF
TRBD1	TRBV7-9	TRBJ2-1	CASSSGTGVDNEQFF
NA	TRBV10-3	TRBJ1-6	CAISGPDRPPNSPLHF
TRBD1	TRBV7-2	TRBJ1-4	CASSPTGTEGEKLFF
NA	TRBV6-6	TRBJ1-1	CASSQLNTEAFF
NA	TRBV12-3/TRBV12-4	TRBJ1-1	CASSLVRLDTEAFF
TRBD1	TRBV7-2	TRBJ1-4	CASSLDRTGPVATNEKLFF
NA	TRBV5-1	TRBJ1-5	CATPAEGNQPQHF
NA	TRBV10-3	TRBJ2-3	CAISEMRGLEGDTQYF
TRBD1	TRBV7-9	TRBJ1-4	CASSLLTGNEKLFF
TRBD1	TRBV4-2	TRBJ1-5	CASSGTGASNQPQHF
NA	TRBV2	TRBJ2-5	CASLTVGETQYF
NA	TRBV6-6	TRBJ2-7	CASTSGTPAYEQYF
NA	TRBV12-3/TRBV12-4	TRBJ1-4	CASRKIGANEKLFF
NA	TRBV12-3/TRBV12-4	TRBJ2-1	CASSFRDGSYNEQFF
NA	TRBV12-3/TRBV12-4	TRBJ2-1	CASSQTDNEQFF
NA	TRBV20-1	TRBJ1-6	CSARQQGYNSPLHF
NA	TRBV27	TRBJ1-6	CATFNAGTLALHF
NA	TRBV27	TRBJ2-3	CASSLQGHTQYF
TRBD2	TRBV3-1	TRBJ2-1	CASSPRRLLAGDGNEQFF
NA	TRBV6-6	TRBJ1-5	CASSLPRGLDQPQHF
TRBD1	TRBV12-3/TRBV12-4	TRBJ1-1	CASSPGTGTEAFF
NA	TRBV12-3/TRBV12-4	TRBJ2-7	CASSIWGEQYF
NA	TRBV5-1	TRBJ1-2	CASSPGGDHGYTF
NA	TRBV5-1	TRBJ2-5	CASTQEETQYF
TRBD1	TRBV7-8	TRBJ1-6	CASSTPTGWTYNSPLHF